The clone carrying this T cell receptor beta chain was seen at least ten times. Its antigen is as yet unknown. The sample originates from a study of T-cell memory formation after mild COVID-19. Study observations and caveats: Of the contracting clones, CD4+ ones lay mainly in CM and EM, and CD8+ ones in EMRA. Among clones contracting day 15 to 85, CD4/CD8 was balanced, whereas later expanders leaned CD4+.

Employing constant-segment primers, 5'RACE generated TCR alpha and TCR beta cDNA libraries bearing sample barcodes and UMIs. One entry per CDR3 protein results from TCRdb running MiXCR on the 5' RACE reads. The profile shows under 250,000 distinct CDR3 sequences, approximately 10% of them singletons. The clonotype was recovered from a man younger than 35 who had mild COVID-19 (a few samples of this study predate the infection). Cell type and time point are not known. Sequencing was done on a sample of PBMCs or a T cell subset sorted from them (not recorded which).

CDR3 DNA sequence: TGCAGTGCCACAGGGAACTGGTCCTACAATGAGCAGTTCTTC. Its translation is CSATGNWSYNEQFF. The chain combines TRBV20-1 with TRBJ2-1; TRBD1 is a possible D gene (6 bases). V was clipped by 6 bases and J by 1 base, with 13 bases between them. From germline, CDR1 is DFQATT and CDR2 SNEGSKA (reference sequence). This CDR3 has 14 amino acids.